Listed here are 6 T cell receptor beta chains from one sample, sequenced in a study of Graves' ophthalmopathy and Graves' hyperthyroidism. Amplified TCR beta CDR3 regions were obtained using RNA transcripts as template. RT-PCR in the first round used HTBI primers; a second-round multiplex PCR followed. TCRdb re-analysed the multiplex PCR reads in MiXCR, keeping a single row per CDR3 protein. Of 500,000 to 700,000 distinct CDR3 sequences in the sample, 22% were seen once. The sample consisted of peripheral blood. The receptors were gathered from a young woman with stable Graves' hyperthyroidism. Some clones in this sample may be carry-over from other donors' samples.

This rearrangement joins TRBV5-1 to TRBJ1-2; 9 positions match TRBD1. This CDR3 region has 14 residues. The V gene's germline CDR1 is SGHRS and CDR2 YFSETQ. V lost 2 bases to trimming and J lost 8 bases; unmatched junction nucleotides: 7. The chain's CDR3 is CASSLTGGSEGYTF. The CDR3 nucleotides are TGCGCCAGCAGCTTAACAGGGGGCTCTGAAGGCTACACCTTC.

This clonotype was detected ten times or more. The V and J genes are TRBV12-3 or TRBV12-4 and TRBJ2-7; the D gene is possibly TRBD2 (6 bases). Trimming removed 1 base from V and 6 bases from J, with 10 bases in between. This CDR3 is 13 amino acids long. CDR3 DNA: TGTGCCAGCAGTTTAGGGGGGGTCGGCGAGCAGTACTTC. Encoded protein: CASSLGGVGEQYF.

The chain couples TRBV27 to TRBJ1-2; D not certain. The CDR3 has 13 amino acids. V lost 8 bases and J lost 0, with 10 bases in between. CDR1 MNHEY and CDR2 SMNVEV come from the germline V gene (reference sequence). The CDR3 coding sequence is TGTGCCAGCCCCCACTCCGCTAACTATGGCTACACCTTC. Its protein is CASPHSANYGYTF.

Regarding this clonotype: Possible read error: a much larger clone is one base away. The chain has TRBV27 and TRBJ1-2, with D hard to call. V was trimmed by 5 bases and J by 5 bases, leaving 18 bases between them. The CDR3 length is 15 residues. Germline V gene data show CDR1 as MNHEY and CDR2 as SMNVEV (reference sequence). Here the CDR3 DNA reads TGTGCCAGCAGTCCGCGAAAGGGAGGGCTTTATGGCTACACCTTC. Protein product: CASSPRKGGLYGYTF.

This clonotype was observed many times. The chain recombines TRBV7-9 with TRBJ1-6; 8 positions match TRBD1. This CDR3 is built from 14 residues. Looked up from germline, CDR1 is SEHNR and CDR2 is FQNEAQ (reference sequence). The V segment lost 5 bases and the J segment 8 bases; nucleotides outside the gene matches: 5. The CDR3 DNA is TGTGCCAGCAGCACGACAGGGGAGGATTCACCCCTCCACTTT. Amino acid sequence: CASSTTGEDSPLHF. Combining the CDR3 with reference TRBV7-9 and TRBJ1-6 gives the whole variable domain DTGVSQNPRHKITKRGQNVTFRCDPISEHNRLYWYRQTLGQGPEFLTYFQNEAQLEKSRLLSDRFSAERPKGSFSTLEIQRTEQGDSAMYLCASSTTGEDSPLHFGNGTRLTVT.

This clonotype was counted at least ten times. The V gene is TRBV4-2, the J gene TRBJ2-7, with D uncertain. V shed 0 bases and J shed 1 base, with 16 bases lying between them. Germline V gene lookup returns CDR1 LGHNA and CDR2 YNFKEQ. There are 17 residues in the CDR3. This CDR3 reads CASSQDSSTTASYEQYF. Here the CDR3 DNA reads TGTGCCAGCAGCCAAGATTCCAGTACGACGGCGTCCTACGAGCAGTACTTC.